This record looks at one TCR beta chain sequence and its context. Its antigen remains unknown. This CDR3 is built from 14 residues. V lost 6 bases to trimming and J lost 2 bases, with 11 bases between them. The germline V gene has CDR1 MNHEY and CDR2 SMNVEV (reference sequence). These data come from a study of cytotoxic CD8 clonotypes in ibrutinib-treated CLL. Study-wide results and limits: Whereas clonality rose at ibrutinib response, it declined toward baseline at progression. Few clonotypes were public, and these shrank or held steady under treatment.

Cryopreserved PBMCs were the source of about 2 micrograms of genomic DNA, which went to TCR beta libraries. Assay: immunoSEQ multiplex PCR; the TCRdb copy retains only in-frame clones and omits some. The sample carries some 130,000 clones, approximately 83% recorded once. The material was PBMCs, obtained after 24 months of ibrutinib treatment. The chain uses TRBV27 and TRBJ1-3, with a possible D match to TRBD1 (6 bases). The clonotype was recovered from a human donor with chronic lymphocytic leukemia. CDR3 sequence (DNA): TGTGCCAGCAGGCAACAGGGACCTGGAAACACCATATATTTT. Its protein is CASRQQGPGNTIYF.